This TCR beta chain comes out of a study of T cell clones after liver transplantation. Study-wide context: Graft-donor-reactive sequences were compared with third-party-reactive TCRbeta sequences from pre-transplant mixed lymphocyte reactions. Draws occurred before transplant, before withdrawal, and after complete or failed withdrawal.

This clone was observed a single time. Clones were read by immunoSEQ multiplex PCR, and TCRdb kept only the in-frame ones, dropping some. The table shows about 51,000 clones, with about nine tenths occurring only once. Germline CDR1 LNHDA, CDR2 SQIVND (reference sequence). The V end was cut by 0 bases, the J end by 9 bases, with 15 bases between. This CDR3 spans 15 amino acids. The sequence was collected from a human patient who received a liver transplant. Some T cells may have come from the graft donor. The material was CD8+ T cells from blood, obtained 12 months after liver transplant. This rearrangement joins TRBV19 to TRBJ1-5; D is perhaps TRBD1 (5 bases). The CDR3 bases are TGTGCCAGTAGTATAGATAAGGGGAGTGATCGGCCCCAGCATTTT. This translates into CASSIDKGSDRPQHF.